This T cell receptor beta chain derives from a study of metastatic and nonmetastatic thyroid tumors. This clone was counted only a few times. A much larger clone sits a single nucleotide away, making a read error possible. TCRdb reassembled clones from the PCR reads with MiXCR. The sample carries some 26,000 clones, roughly 22% recorded once. No treatment of any kind had been given to any patient before thyroid surgery. Trimming shortened V by 4 bases and J by 4 bases, and 14 bases separated the two germline ends. Germline V CDR1 and CDR2: GTSNPN, SVGIG (reference sequence). The CDR3 contains 14 residues.

The gene calls are TRBV30 and TRBJ2-1; D is perhaps TRBD2 (6 bases). The source of this sequence is a female donor with papillary thyroid cancer or a benign thyroid nodule (not recorded which). Some clones in this sample may be carry-over from other donors' samples. Sequenced material: adjacent normal tissue. The CDR3 sequence: CAWIVNSGYNEQFF. The CDR3 coding sequence is TGTGCCTGGATTGTCAATAGCGGATACAATGAGCAGTTCTTC.